This is a list of T cell receptor beta chains from one sample in a study of cytomegalovirus exposure and HLA in healthy donors. The assay was immunoSEQ multiplex PCR, and TCRdb's table has in-frame clones only and misses some. The sample consists of about 71,000 clones, approximately 94% of them appearing once. The sample consisted of PBMCs. The receptors derive from a man aged 18 to 29 in good health and CMV-seropositive. Both conserved end residues are part of each CDR3. The D gene is left open where the match is weak. Size values are once, few and many counts, or a class for expanded clones, and some rows have none.

CDR3aa,CDR3nt,v_gene,d_gene,abundance,j_gene
CASSLNQGSYGYTF,TGCGCCAGCAGCTTGAATCAGGGGAGTTATGGCTACACCTTC,TRBV5-1,.,.,TRBJ1-2
CASSQSNFGGGNEQFF,TGCGCCAGCAGTCAATCGAATTTTGGGGGCGGGAATGAGCAGTTCTTC,TRBV23-1,.,.,TRBJ2-1
CASSLGQGDTDTQYF,TGTGCCAGCAGCCTTGGACAGGGGGATACAGATACGCAGTATTTT,TRBV4-2,TRBD1,medium-sized,TRBJ2-3
CASSRRSGRASGEQYF,TGTGCCAGCAGCCGCCGTAGCGGGAGGGCGTCGGGGGAGCAGTACTTC,TRBV13,TRBD2,.,TRBJ2-7
CASSCNLDRGRTDTQYF,TGCGCCAGCAGCTGCAACCTCGACAGGGGGCGAACAGATACGCAGTATTTT,TRBV5-1,TRBD1,.,TRBJ2-3
CASSRSPGETQYF,TGTGCCAGCAGCCGATCGCCGGGAGAGACCCAGTACTTC,TRBV11-2,.,.,TRBJ2-5
CASSLGSGRAPYNEQFF,TGTGCCAGCAGCTTAGGTAGCGGGAGGGCCCCCTACAATGAGCAGTTCTTC,TRBV7-3,TRBD2,.,TRBJ2-1
CASSYRSRGNNEQFF,TGTGCCAGCAGTTACCGCTCCAGGGGTAACAATGAGCAGTTCTTC,TRBV6-5,.,.,TRBJ2-1
CASSEGQRLLNEQFF,TGTGCCAGCTCAGAGGGACAACGACTTCTCAATGAGCAGTTCTTC,TRBV18,.,.,TRBJ2-1
CAIKGQSSYNSPLHF,TGTGCCATCAAAGGACAGAGCTCCTATAATTCACCCCTCCACTTT,TRBV10-3,.,once,TRBJ1-6
CASSFTSGAYEQYF,TGTGCCAGTAGTTTTACTAGCGGAGCCTACGAGCAGTACTTC,TRBV19,TRBD2,.,TRBJ2-7
CASSLSAGTSGRAMYF,TGTGCCAGCAGTTTATCAGCCGGGACTAGCGGGAGGGCCATGTACTTC,TRBV27,TRBD2,.,TRBJ2-7
CASSPTGDYEQYF,TGTGCCAGCTCCCCGACAGGGGACTACGAGCAGTACTTC,TRBV5-5,TRBD1,.,TRBJ2-7
CASSLVGSSNEKLFF,TGCGCCAGCAGCTTGGTCGGTTCCTCTAATGAAAAACTGTTTTTT,TRBV5-1,.,.,TRBJ1-4
CATSPDRISYEQYF,TGTGCCACCAGCCCCGACAGGATCTCCTACGAGCAGTACTTC,TRBV15,.,.,TRBJ2-7
CASSPRPPGSYEQYF,TGTGCCAGCAGTCCCCGACCTCCAGGGTCCTACGAGCAGTACTTC,TRBV27,.,.,TRBJ2-7
CASSIDPRTEAFF,TGTGCCAGTAGTATAGATCCCAGAACTGAAGCTTTCTTT,TRBV19,.,once,TRBJ1-1
CATTSAYNEQFF,TGTGCCACCACTAGCGCCTACAATGAGCAGTTCTTC,TRBV19,TRBD2,.,TRBJ2-1
CASSLTYEQYF,TGTGCCAGCAGCCTTACCTACGAGCAGTACTTC,TRBV28,.,.,TRBJ2-7
CASSLEFSGRLYEQYF,TGTGCCAGCAGCTTGGAGTTTAGCGGGAGACTCTACGAGCAGTACTTC,TRBV5-6,TRBD2,once,TRBJ2-7
CASTVLGGVKNTEAFF,TGTGCCAGCACAGTATTAGGGGGCGTGAAGAACACTGAAGCTTTCTTT,TRBV5-6,TRBD1,.,TRBJ1-1
CASSSSGTSSLDTQYF,TGTGCCAGCAGCTCCTCCGGGACTAGCAGTCTTGATACGCAGTATTTT,TRBV7-6,TRBD2,.,TRBJ2-3
CASSSLPSGKETQYF,TGCGCCAGCTCGAGTTTGCCTAGCGGGAAAGAGACCCAGTACTTC,TRBV5-1,TRBD2,.,TRBJ2-5
CAGAARSGELFF,TGTGCGGGGGCCGCCAGAAGCGGGGAGCTGTTTTTT,TRBV30,.,.,TRBJ2-2
CASSDITGGPDTQYF,TGTGCCAGCAGTGACATTACGGGGGGCCCAGATACGCAGTATTTT,TRBV6-4,.,.,TRBJ2-3
CSASNWDTQYF,TGCAGTGCTAGTAACTGGGATACGCAGTATTTT,TRBV20-1,.,.,TRBJ2-3
CASSSLAGGPETQYF,TGTGCCAGCAGTTCGCTAGCGGGAGGTCCGGAGACCCAGTACTTC,TRBV6-1,TRBD2,.,TRBJ2-5
CASSPITGDEQYF,TGTGCCAGCAGTCCAATAACAGGGGACGAGCAGTACTTC,TRBV27,TRBD1,few,TRBJ2-7
CASRDTVNTEAFF,TGTGCCAGCAGGGATACAGTGAACACTGAAGCTTTCTTT,TRBV2,.,once,TRBJ1-1
CASSYPGQGREKLFF,TGTGCCAGCAGTTACCCGGGACAGGGTCGAGAAAAACTGTTTTTT,TRBV6-8,TRBD1,.,TRBJ1-4
CASGRTIGQAINEQFF,TGTGCCAGCGGCCGGACGATTGGACAGGCGATCAATGAGCAGTTCTTC,TRBV14,TRBD1,.,TRBJ2-1
CASSAGASGNTIYF,TGTGCCAGCAGTGCTGGAGCCTCTGGAAACACCATATATTTT,TRBV6-1,.,.,TRBJ1-3
CASSLGSGGRETQYF,TGTGCCAGCAGCTTGGGGTCCGGGGGGCGAGAGACCCAGTACTTC,TRBV7-7,.,.,TRBJ2-5
CASRIPVGLLAFSNEQFF,TGTGCCAGCAGAATTCCGGTGGGGCTACTAGCATTTTCCAATGAGCAGTTCTTC,TRBV2,.,.,TRBJ2-1
CASSPEGGGETQYF,TGCGCCAGCAGCCCGGAGGGTGGTGGAGAGACCCAGTACTTC,TRBV5-1,.,.,TRBJ2-5
CASSPRQAGKETQYF,TGTGCCAGCAGTCCCCGACAGGCTGGGAAAGAGACCCAGTACTTC,TRBV28,.,.,TRBJ2-5
CARSCYEQYF,TGTGCCAGATCCTGCTACGAGCAGTACTTC,TRBV5-3,.,.,TRBJ2-7
CSVPGEGELFF,TGCAGCGTTCCAGGTGAAGGGGAGCTGTTTTTT,TRBV29-1,.,.,TRBJ2-2
CASSQGGRGTQYF,TGCGCCAGCAGCCAAGGGGGCCGAGGGACCCAGTACTTC,TRBV4-1,.,.,TRBJ2-5
CASSSETGDEQYF,TGTGCCAGTAGTTCGGAGACAGGGGACGAGCAGTACTTC,TRBV19,TRBD1,.,TRBJ2-7
CASRDSSYEQYF,TGCGCCAGCAGGGACAGCTCCTACGAGCAGTACTTC,TRBV5-1,.,.,TRBJ2-7
CASRGSGPPTDTQYF,TGCGCCAGCAGGGGTAGCGGGCCACCCACAGATACGCAGTATTTT,TRBV5-1,TRBD2,.,TRBJ2-3
CASSIRGGGETQYF,TGTGCCAGCAGTATCCGGGGGGGCGGGGAGACCCAGTACTTC,TRBV7-2,TRBD2,.,TRBJ2-5
CASSSGLAGNEQYF,TGTGCCAGCAGCTCAGGACTAGCGGGAAACGAGCAGTACTTC,TRBV7-2,TRBD2,.,TRBJ2-7
CASSPSYGGLNEQYF,TGTGCCAGCTCACCATCGTACGGGGGGTTAAACGAGCAGTACTTC,TRBV18,TRBD2,.,TRBJ2-7
CASSFGSSTAGSSTDTQYF,TGCGCCAGCAGCTTCGGCAGCTCGACAGCGGGTTCTAGCACAGATACGCAGTATTTT,TRBV5-1,.,.,TRBJ2-3
CASSPQRIYGGQETQYF,TGTGCCAGCAGTCCCCAGAGAATTTACGGGGGGCAAGAGACCCAGTACTTC,TRBV27,TRBD2,.,TRBJ2-5
CASRLTTGGEAYEQYF,TGTGCCAGCAGGCTGACGACAGGGGGCGAAGCCTACGAGCAGTACTTC,TRBV28,TRBD1,.,TRBJ2-7
CASGLVLSGGIPNTGELFF,TGTGCTAGTGGTTTGGTACTTAGCGGGGGGATACCGAACACCGGGGAGCTGTTTTTT,TRBV12-5,TRBD2,.,TRBJ2-2
CASKRTGDYEQYF,TGCGCCAGCAAGAGGACAGGGGACTACGAGCAGTACTTC,TRBV5-1,TRBD1,.,TRBJ2-7
CASSQSIAGGVDEQFF,TGTGCCAGCAGCCAATCTATAGCGGGGGGCGTGGATGAGCAGTTCTTC,TRBV4-2,TRBD2,.,TRBJ2-1
CASSPPNSQETQYF,TGTGCCAGCTCACCACCGAACAGCCAAGAGACCCAGTACTTC,TRBV18,.,.,TRBJ2-5
CASSLYGEGGTEAFF,TGTGCCAGCAGCTTGTACGGAGAAGGGGGCACTGAAGCTTTCTTT,TRBV7-9,.,.,TRBJ1-1
CASSPSWTGYNEQFF,TGTGCCAGCAGTCCCTCCTGGACTGGGTACAATGAGCAGTTCTTC,TRBV6-6,.,.,TRBJ2-1
CAWTRTGKYSPLHF,TGTGCCTGGACGAGGACAGGGAAGTATTCACCCCTCCACTTT,TRBV30,TRBD1,.,TRBJ1-6
CASSPGGSGNYNEQFF,TGTGCCAGCAGCCCAGGAGGGAGCGGGAACTACAATGAGCAGTTCTTC,TRBV7-2,TRBD2,.,TRBJ2-1
CATRAGVREQYF,TGTGCCACCAGAGCGGGAGTTCGCGAGCAGTACTTC,TRBV27,TRBD2,.,TRBJ2-7